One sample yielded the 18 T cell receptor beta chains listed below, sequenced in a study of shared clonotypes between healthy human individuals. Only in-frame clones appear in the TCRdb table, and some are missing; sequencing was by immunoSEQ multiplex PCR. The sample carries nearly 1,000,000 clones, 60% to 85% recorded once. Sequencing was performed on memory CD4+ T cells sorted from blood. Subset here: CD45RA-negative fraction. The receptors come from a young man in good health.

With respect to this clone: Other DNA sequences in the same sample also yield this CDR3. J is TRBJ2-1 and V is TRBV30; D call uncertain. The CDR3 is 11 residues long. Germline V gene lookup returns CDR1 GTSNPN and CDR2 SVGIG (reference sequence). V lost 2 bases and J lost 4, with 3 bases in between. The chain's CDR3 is CAWSLYNEQFF. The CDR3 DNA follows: TGTGCCTGGAGTTTGTACAATGAGCAGTTCTTC.

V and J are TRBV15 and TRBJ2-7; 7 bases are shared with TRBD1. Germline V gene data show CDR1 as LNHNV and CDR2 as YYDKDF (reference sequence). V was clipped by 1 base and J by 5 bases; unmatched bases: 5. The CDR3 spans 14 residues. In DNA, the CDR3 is TGTGCCACCAGCAGAGGGGGGCAGGGGGACGAGCAGTACTTC. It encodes CATSRGGQGDEQYF.

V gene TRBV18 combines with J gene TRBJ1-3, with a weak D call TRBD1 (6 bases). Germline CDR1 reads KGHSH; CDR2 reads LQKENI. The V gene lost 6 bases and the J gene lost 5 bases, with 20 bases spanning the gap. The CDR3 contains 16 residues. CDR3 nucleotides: TGTGCCAGCTCTCCAGGGACAAAGGAGAGGAGAAACACCATATATTTT. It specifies CASSPGTKERRNTIYF.

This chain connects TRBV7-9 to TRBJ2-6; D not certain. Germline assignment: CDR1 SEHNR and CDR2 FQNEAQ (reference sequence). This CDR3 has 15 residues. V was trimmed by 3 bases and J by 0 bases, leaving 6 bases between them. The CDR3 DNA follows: TGTGCCAGCAGCTTCTTCCTCTCTGGGGCCAACGTCCTGACTTTC. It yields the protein CASSFFLSGANVLTF.

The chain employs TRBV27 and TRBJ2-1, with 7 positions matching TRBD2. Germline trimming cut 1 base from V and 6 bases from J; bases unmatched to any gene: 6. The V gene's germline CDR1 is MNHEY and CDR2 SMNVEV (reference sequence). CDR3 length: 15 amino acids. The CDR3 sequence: CASSLLGGPTNEQFF. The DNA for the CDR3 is TGTGCCAGCAGTTTATTGGGAGGGCCTACCAATGAGCAGTTCTTC.

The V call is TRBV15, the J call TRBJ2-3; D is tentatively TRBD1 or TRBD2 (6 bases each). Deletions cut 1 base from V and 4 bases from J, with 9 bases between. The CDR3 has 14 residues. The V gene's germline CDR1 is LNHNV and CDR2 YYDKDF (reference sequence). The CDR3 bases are TGTGCCACCAGCAGAGGGGGGGCCCCAGATACGCAGTATTTT. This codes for CATSRGGAPDTQYF.

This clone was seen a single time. The CDR3 DNA is TGTGCCAGCAGTCCAGGGGGCGCGTTGCGCGGGAGGGGAAACATTCAGTACTTC. This translates into CASSPGGALRGRGNIQYF. The chain is built from TRBV27 and TRBJ2-4, with a weak D call TRBD2 (9 bases). V was pared by 5 bases and J by 6 bases, with 26 bases between. CDR3 size: 18 residues. CDR1 is MNHEY, CDR2 SMNVEV, per germline (reference sequence).

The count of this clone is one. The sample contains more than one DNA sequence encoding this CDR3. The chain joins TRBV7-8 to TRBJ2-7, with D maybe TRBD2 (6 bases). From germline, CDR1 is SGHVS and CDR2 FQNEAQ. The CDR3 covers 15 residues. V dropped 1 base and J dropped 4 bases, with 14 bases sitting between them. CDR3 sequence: CASSLVRGGTYEQYF. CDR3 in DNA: TGTGCCAGCAGCTTAGTTCGGGGCGGGACTTACGAGCAGTACTTC.

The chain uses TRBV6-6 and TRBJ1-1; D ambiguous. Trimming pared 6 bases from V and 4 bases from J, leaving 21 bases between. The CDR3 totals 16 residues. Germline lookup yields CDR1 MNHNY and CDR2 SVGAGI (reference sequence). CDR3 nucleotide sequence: TGTGCCAGCAGCCCCTCCTCTGGGCTCTTTGGCACTGAAGCTTTCTTT. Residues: CASSPSSGLFGTEAFF.

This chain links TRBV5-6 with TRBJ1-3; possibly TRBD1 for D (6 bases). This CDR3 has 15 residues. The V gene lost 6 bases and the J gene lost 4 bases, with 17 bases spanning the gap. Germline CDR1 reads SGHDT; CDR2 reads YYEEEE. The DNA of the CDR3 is TGTGCCAGCACCCTAAAAGGGGGGAAAGGAAACACCATATATTTT. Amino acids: CASTLKGGKGNTIYF.

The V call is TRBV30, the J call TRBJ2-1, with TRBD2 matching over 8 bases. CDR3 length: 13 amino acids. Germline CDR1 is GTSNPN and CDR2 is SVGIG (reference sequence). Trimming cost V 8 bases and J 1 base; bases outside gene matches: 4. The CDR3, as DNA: TGTGCCAGTAGCGGGAAATCCTACAATGAGCAGTTCTTC. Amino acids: CASSGKSYNEQFF.

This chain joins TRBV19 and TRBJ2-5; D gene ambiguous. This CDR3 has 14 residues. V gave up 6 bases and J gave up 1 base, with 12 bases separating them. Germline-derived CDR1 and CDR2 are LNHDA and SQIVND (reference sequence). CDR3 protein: CASRGLFSQETQYF. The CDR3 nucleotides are TGTGCCAGTAGGGGGTTGTTTTCCCAAGAGACCCAGTACTTC.

CDR3: CASSARPGFQETQYF. The CDR3 DNA is TGTGCCAGCAGCGCTAGGCCGGGTTTCCAAGAGACCCAGTACTTC. The V call is TRBV9, the J call TRBJ2-5; D is unclear. From germline, CDR1 is SGDLS and CDR2 YYNGEE. The CDR3 runs to 15 residues. Trimming shortened V by 3 bases and J by 1 base, and 13 bases separated the two germline ends.

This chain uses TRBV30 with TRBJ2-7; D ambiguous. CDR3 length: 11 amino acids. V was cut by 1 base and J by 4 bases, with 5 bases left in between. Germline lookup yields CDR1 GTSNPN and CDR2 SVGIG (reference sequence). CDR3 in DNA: TGTGCCTGGAGTGCCCTGTACGAGCAGTACTTC. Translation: CAWSALYEQYF.

CDR3: CASSRYGGGTHGSEQYF. The CDR3 DNA is TGTGCCAGCAGCCGCTATGGCGGGGGGACTCACGGTTCCGAGCAGTACTTC. The chain employs TRBV11-2 and TRBJ2-7; 8 nucleotides align to TRBD2. CDR3 length: 17 residues. V was pared by 5 bases and J by 6 bases, with 18 bases of the junction left unmatched. Germline CDR1 is SGHAT and CDR2 is FQNNGV.

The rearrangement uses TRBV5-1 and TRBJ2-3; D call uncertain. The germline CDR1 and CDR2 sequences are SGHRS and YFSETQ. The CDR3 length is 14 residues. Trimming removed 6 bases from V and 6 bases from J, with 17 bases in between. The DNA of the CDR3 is TGCGCCAGCACTCAGAGCGCCCCCCGGGATACGCAGTATTTT. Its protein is CASTQSAPRDTQYF.

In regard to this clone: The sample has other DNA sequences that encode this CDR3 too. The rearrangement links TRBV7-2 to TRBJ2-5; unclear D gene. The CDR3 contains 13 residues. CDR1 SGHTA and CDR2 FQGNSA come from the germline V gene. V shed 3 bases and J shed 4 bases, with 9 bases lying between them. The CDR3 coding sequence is TGTGCCAGCAGCTTGGGCGTCCGAGAGACCCAGTACTTC. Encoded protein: CASSLGVRETQYF. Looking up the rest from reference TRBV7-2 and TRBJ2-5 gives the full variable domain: GAGVSQSPSNKVTEKGKDVELRCDPISGHTALYWYRQSLGQGLEFLIYFQGNSAPDKSGLPSDRFSAERTGGSVSTLTIQRTQQEDSAVYLCASSLGVRETQYFGPGTRLLVL.

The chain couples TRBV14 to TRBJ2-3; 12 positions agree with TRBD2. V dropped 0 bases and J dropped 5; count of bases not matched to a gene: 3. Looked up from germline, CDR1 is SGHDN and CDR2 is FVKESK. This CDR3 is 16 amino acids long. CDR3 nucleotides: TGTGCCAGCAGCCAAGATCCGGGACTAGCGGGAGATACGCAGTATTTT. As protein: CASSQDPGLAGDTQYF.